Shown below are 19 T cell receptor beta chains from a single sample sequenced in a study of OX40 agonist ivuxolimab in advanced cancers. Method: immunoSEQ multiplex PCR; TCRdb's copy keeps in-frame clones and lacks some. Counted here are about 29,000 clones, approximately 90% occurring once; the ten biggest clones make up less than 9.5%. This sample comprised CD4+ or CD8+ T cells sorted from blood, obtained in a trial of the OX40 agonist ivuxolimab. The source is an adult with an advanced solid tumor such as melanoma, head and neck, liver or kidney cancer.

This clone was seen just once. The chain links TRBV19 to TRBJ2-7, with D tentatively TRBD1 or TRBD2 (5 bases each). Trimming shortened V by 4 bases and J by 4 bases, and 14 bases separated the two germline ends. Looked up from germline, CDR1 is LNHDA and CDR2 is SQIVND (reference sequence). CDR3 length: 14 residues. The CDR3 DNA reads as TGTGCCAGTAGTAAGTCCGGGACGACTTACGAGCAGTACTTC. This gives the protein CASSKSGTTYEQYF.

The chain couples TRBV4-3 to TRBJ2-1; maybe TRBD1 (5 bases). Trimming cost V 0 bases and J 4 bases, with 13 bases left between them. There are 16 residues in the CDR3. Per germline, CDR1 LGHNA and CDR2 YSLEER. The CDR3 here is CASSQDRRGFYNEQFF. The CDR3, as DNA: TGCGCCAGCAGCCAAGATAGAAGGGGTTTTTACAATGAGCAGTTCTTC.

This rearrangement joins TRBV11-1 to TRBJ2-2; perhaps TRBD1 as D (6 bases). Germline V gene sequence: CDR1 SGHAT, CDR2 FQDESV (reference sequence). Trimming took 1 base from V and 2 from J, leaving 17 bases between them. This CDR3 is 18 amino acids long. Here the CDR3 reads CASSLVGVGQPNTGELFF. As DNA, the CDR3 is TGTGCCAGCAGCTTAGTGGGGGTAGGACAGCCAAACACCGGGGAGCTGTTTTTT.

This chain connects TRBV9 to TRBJ2-7; D is possibly TRBD1 (5 bases). Trimming stripped 0 bases from V and 1 base from J, with 11 bases between. The CDR3 spans 15 residues. Per the germline V gene, CDR1 is SGDLS and CDR2 is YYNGEE. The CDR3 loop is CASSVGQSGSYEQYF. In nucleotides, the CDR3 is TGTGCCAGCAGCGTAGGACAGAGTGGGTCCTACGAGCAGTACTTC.

V and J are TRBV2 and TRBJ2-7; tentative D call: TRBD2 (6 bases). The CDR3 is 15 amino acids. Trimming took off 1 base at V and 0 bases at J, with 10 bases between the two ends. Germline assignment: CDR1 SNHLY and CDR2 FYNNEI. The CDR3: CASSEGEANSYEQYF. DNA for the CDR3: TGTGCCAGCAGTGAAGGGGAGGCAAACTCCTACGAGCAGTACTTC. Looking up the rest from reference TRBV2 and TRBJ2-7 gives the full variable domain: EPEVTQTPSHQVTQMGQEVILRCVPISNHLYFYWYRQILGQKVEFLVSFYNNEISEKSEIFDDQFSVERPDGSNFTLKIRSTKLEDSAMYFCASSEGEANSYEQYFGPGTRLTVT.

This chain's CDR3 is CASSLDPGGGSLGYTF. CDR3 coding DNA: TGTGCCAGCAGCTTAGATCCTGGCGGTGGGAGCCTCGGCTACACCTTC. V usage is TRBV11-2 and J usage is TRBJ1-2, with D unresolved. Germline CDR1 SGHAT, CDR2 FQNNGV. The CDR3 consists of 16 residues. V shed 0 bases and J shed 8 bases, with 19 bases lying between them. The whole variable domain, filled in from reference TRBV11-2 and TRBJ1-2, reads EAGVAQSPRYKIIEKRQSVAFWCNPISGHATLYWYQQILGQGPKLLIQFQNNGVVDDSQLPKDRFSAERLKGVDSTLKIQPAKLEDSAVYLCASSLDPGGGSLGYTFGSGTRLTVV.

The sample holds one count of this clone. The chain recombines TRBV4-2 with TRBJ1-2, with a weak D call TRBD1 (6 bases). CDR3 length equals 16 residues. Looked up from germline, CDR1 is LGHNA and CDR2 is YNFKEQ. With 4 bases removed from V and 4 bases from J, the gap between germline ends came to 19 bases. CDR3 in amino acids: CASSPEDSPVGYGYTF. The CDR3 coding sequence is TGTGCCAGCAGCCCAGAGGACAGCCCCGTGGGCTATGGCTACACCTTC.

V usage is TRBV5-1 and J usage is TRBJ1-2; TRBD1 agrees at 8 bases. V was clipped by 0 bases and J by 7 bases; unmatched bases: 2. Germline values: CDR1 SGHRS, CDR2 YFSETQ. The CDR3 consists of 13 residues. The CDR3 coding sequence is TGCGCCAGCAGCTTGGACAGGGGGTCTGGCTACACCTTC. Its translation is CASSLDRGSGYTF. Full variable domain (outside the CDR3, taken from reference TRBV5-1 and TRBJ1-2): KAGVTQTPRYLIKTRGQQVTLSCSPISGHRSVSWYQQTPGQGLQFLFEYFSETQRNKGNFPGRFSGRQFSNSRSEMNVSTLELGDSALYLCASSLDRGSGYTFGSGTRLTVV.

The J gene is TRBJ2-4, the V gene TRBV9; a possible D gene is TRBD1 (6 bases). The ends were cut back, 3 bases at V and 6 bases at J, with 22 bases in the middle. CDR1 is SGDLS and CDR2 is YYNGEE in the germline V gene. The CDR3 has 17 residues. CDR3 amino acids: CASSAPKAGEYRNIQYF. The DNA for the CDR3 is TGTGCCAGCAGCGCCCCAAAGGCAGGGGAATATAGAAACATTCAGTACTTC.

The rearrangement uses TRBV2 and TRBJ2-1; D is unresolved. CDR1 is SNHLY, CDR2 FYNNEI, per germline. There are 17 residues in the CDR3. Trimming shortened V by 3 bases and J by 0 bases, and 15 bases separated the two germline ends. DNA for the CDR3: TGTGCCAGCAGTGATGGGGTCGTCCTTAACTCCTACAATGAGCAGTTCTTC. Protein product: CASSDGVVLNSYNEQFF.

The genes are TRBV30 and TRBJ2-7, with D possibly being TRBD1 (6 bases). This CDR3 has 12 amino acids. V was pared by 1 base and J by 7 bases, with 11 bases between. In germline, CDR1 is GTSNPN, CDR2 SVGIG (reference sequence). The CDR3 nucleotides read TGTGCCTGGAGTGCCACAGGGTATGAGCAGTACTTC. This sequence encodes CAWSATGYEQYF.

The chain combines TRBV7-9 with TRBJ2-1; no reliable D call. Germline CDR1 reads SEHNR; CDR2 reads FQNEAQ (reference sequence). The CDR3 is 15 residues long. V dropped 4 bases and J dropped 6 bases, with 16 bases sitting between them. Here the CDR3 DNA reads TGTGCCAGCAGCTGGGAAGGAGCCCCTAGCAATGAGCAGTTCTTC. Translating it yields CASSWEGAPSNEQFF.

CDR3 loop: CAWRGNSGNTIYF. CDR3 bases: TGTGCCTGGAGGGGGAACTCTGGAAACACCATATATTTT. V and J are TRBV30 and TRBJ1-3; D is unresolved. V was pared by 3 bases and J by 0 bases, with 6 bases between. This CDR3 contains 13 residues. Per germline, CDR1 GTSNPN and CDR2 SVGIG (reference sequence).

This clone was recorded once. The chain links TRBV5-4 to TRBJ1-5; possible D gene TRBD1, 5 bases. V lost 5 bases, J lost 7 bases, and 13 bases lay in between. Germline loops: CDR1 SGHNT, CDR2 YYREEE (reference sequence). The CDR3 has 13 residues. CDR3: CASRIAPGQPQHF. The CDR3 DNA sequence: TGTGCCAGCAGGATTGCCCCAGGGCAGCCCCAGCATTTT.

About this clone: The sample holds other DNA sequences that translate to the same CDR3. The V gene is TRBV28, the J gene TRBJ1-1; D is unresolved. The CDR3 spans 11 residues. Germline values: CDR1 MDHEN, CDR2 SYDVKM. Trimming pared 4 bases from V and 2 bases from J, leaving 2 bases between. CDR3 loop: CASSSNTEAFF. In nucleotides, the CDR3 is TGTGCCAGCAGTTCAAACACTGAAGCTTTCTTT.

The rearrangement links TRBV29-1 to TRBJ1-1; no firm D call. This CDR3 is built from 11 residues. The V end lost 4 bases, the J end lost 5 bases, and 8 bases lay between the germline ends. In germline, CDR1 is SQVTM, CDR2 ANQGSEA. CDR3 sequence (DNA): TGCAGCGTTGTCGGCCGGACTGAAGCTTTCTTT. As protein: CSVVGRTEAFF.

The CDR3 reads CASSQVVGRGGSQHF. The CDR3 nucleotides are TGCGCCAGCAGCCAAGTTGTTGGCAGGGGAGGTTCCCAGCATTTT. The V gene is TRBV4-3, the J gene TRBJ1-5; D is possibly TRBD1 (6 bases). CDR1 and CDR2 (germline): LGHNA, YSLEER. CDR3 size: 15 residues. V was pared by 1 base and J by 11 bases, with 18 bases between.

V gene TRBV11-2 combines with J gene TRBJ2-5; TRBD1 might be the D (5 bases). Germline lookup yields CDR1 SGHAT and CDR2 FQNNGV. The CDR3 totals 15 residues. Trimming cost V 5 bases and J 3 bases, with 16 bases left between them. The CDR3 protein is CASSHRGSAEETQYF. The DNA for the CDR3 is TGTGCCAGCAGCCATAGGGGATCGGCGGAAGAGACCCAGTACTTC.

The sample holds a few counts of this clone. This chain joins TRBV9 and TRBJ1-1, with D maybe TRBD1 (5 bases). V shed 0 bases and J shed 4 bases, with 10 bases lying between them. This CDR3 has 14 amino acids. Per the germline V gene, CDR1 is SGDLS and CDR2 is YYNGEE. The CDR3 DNA sequence: TGTGCCAGCAGCGTAGGGGGCGCGGGCACTGAAGCTTTCTTT. It translates to CASSVGGAGTEAFF.